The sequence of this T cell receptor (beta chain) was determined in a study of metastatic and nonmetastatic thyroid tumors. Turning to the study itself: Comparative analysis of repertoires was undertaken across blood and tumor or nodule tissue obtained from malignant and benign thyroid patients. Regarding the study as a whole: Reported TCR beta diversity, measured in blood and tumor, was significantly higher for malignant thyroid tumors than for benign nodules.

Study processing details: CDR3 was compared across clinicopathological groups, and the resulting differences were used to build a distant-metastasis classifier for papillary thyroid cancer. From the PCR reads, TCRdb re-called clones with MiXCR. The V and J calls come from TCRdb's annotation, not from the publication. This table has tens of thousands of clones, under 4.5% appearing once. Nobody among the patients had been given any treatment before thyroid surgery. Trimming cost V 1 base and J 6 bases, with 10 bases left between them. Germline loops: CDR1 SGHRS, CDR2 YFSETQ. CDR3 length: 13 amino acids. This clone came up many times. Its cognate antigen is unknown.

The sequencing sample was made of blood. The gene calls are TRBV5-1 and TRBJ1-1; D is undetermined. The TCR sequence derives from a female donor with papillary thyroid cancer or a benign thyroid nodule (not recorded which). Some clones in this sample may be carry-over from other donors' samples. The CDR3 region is CASSLPGFAEAFF. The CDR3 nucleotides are TGCGCCAGCAGCTTGCCGGGGTTCGCTGAAGCTTTCTTT. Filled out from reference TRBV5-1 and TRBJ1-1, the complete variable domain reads KAGVTQTPRYLIKTRGQQVTLSCSPISGHRSVSWYQQTPGQGLQFLFEYFSETQRNKGNFPGRFSGRQFSNSRSEMNVSTLELGDSALYLCASSLPGFAEAFFGQGTRLTVV.